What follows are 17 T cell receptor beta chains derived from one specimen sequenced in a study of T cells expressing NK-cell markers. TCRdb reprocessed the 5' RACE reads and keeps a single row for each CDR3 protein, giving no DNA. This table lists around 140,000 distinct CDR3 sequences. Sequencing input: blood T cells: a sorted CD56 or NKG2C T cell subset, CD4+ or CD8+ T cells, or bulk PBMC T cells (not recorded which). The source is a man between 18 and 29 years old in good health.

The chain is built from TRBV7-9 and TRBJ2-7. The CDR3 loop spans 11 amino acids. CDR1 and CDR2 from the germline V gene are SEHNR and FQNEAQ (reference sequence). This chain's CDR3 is CASSVTYEQYF.

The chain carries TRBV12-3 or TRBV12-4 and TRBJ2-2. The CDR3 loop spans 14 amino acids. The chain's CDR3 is CASSLDGYGGELFF.

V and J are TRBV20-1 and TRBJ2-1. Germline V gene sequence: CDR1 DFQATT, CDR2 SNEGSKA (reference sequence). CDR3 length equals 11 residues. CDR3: CSAREGFEQFF.

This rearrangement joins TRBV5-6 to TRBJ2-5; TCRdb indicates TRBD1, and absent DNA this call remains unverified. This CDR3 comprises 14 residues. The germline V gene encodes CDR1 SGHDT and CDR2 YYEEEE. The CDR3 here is CASSWGQGPETQYF. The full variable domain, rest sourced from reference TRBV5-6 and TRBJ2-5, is DAGVTQSPTHLIKTRGQQVTLRCSPKSGHDTVSWYQQALGQGPQFIFQYYEEEERQRGNFPDRFSGHQFPNYSSELNVNALLLGDSALYLCASSWGQGPETQYFGPGTRLLVL.

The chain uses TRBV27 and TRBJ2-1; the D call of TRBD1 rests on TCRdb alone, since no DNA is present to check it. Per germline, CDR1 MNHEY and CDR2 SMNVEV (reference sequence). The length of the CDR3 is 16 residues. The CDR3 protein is CASSLSGTGKHNEQFF.

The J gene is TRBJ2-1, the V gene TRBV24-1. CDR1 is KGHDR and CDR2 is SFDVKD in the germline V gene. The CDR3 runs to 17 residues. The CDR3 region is CATSDLSTGASYNEQFF.

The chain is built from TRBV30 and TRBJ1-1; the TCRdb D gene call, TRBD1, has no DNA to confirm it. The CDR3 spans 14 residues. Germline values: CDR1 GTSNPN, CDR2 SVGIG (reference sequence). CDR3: CAALHRVEGSEAFF.

This chain's CDR3 is CAISADDQPQHF. This chain connects TRBV10-3 to TRBJ1-5. The V gene's germline CDR1 is ENHRY and CDR2 SYGVKD. This CDR3 region has 12 residues.

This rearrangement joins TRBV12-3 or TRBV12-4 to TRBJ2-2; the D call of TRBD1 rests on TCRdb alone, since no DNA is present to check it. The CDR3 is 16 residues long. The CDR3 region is CASSLVGQGYTGELFF.

CDR3 loop: CASSIVPGQLMNTEAFF. The chain combines TRBV19 with TRBJ1-1; TCRdb proposes TRBD1, but this gene call is untestable without DNA. Germline-derived CDR1 and CDR2 are LNHDA and SQIVND (reference sequence). The CDR3 extends over 17 amino acids.

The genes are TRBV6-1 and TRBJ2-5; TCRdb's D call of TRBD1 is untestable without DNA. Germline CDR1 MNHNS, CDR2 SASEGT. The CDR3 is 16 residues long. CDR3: CASSHPPGQGAETQYF.

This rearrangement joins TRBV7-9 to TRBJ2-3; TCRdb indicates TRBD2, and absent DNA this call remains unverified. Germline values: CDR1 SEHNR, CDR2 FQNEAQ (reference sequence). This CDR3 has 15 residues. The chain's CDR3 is CASIGLAESTDTQYF.

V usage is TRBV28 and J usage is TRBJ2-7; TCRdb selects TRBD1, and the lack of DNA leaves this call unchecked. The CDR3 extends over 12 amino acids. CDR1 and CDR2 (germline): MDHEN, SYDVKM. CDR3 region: CASSFARDEQYF.

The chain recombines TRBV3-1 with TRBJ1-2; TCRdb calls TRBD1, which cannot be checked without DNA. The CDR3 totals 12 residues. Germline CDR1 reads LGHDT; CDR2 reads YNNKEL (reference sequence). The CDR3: CASRPGTDGYTF.

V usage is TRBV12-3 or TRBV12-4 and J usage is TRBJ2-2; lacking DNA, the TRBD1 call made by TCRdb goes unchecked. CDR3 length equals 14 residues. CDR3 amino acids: CASSVTGQFEELFF.

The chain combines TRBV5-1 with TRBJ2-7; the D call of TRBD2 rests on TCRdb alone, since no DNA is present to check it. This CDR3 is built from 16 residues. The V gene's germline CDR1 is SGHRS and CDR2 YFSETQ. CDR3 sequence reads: CASSERPSGIVYEQYF.

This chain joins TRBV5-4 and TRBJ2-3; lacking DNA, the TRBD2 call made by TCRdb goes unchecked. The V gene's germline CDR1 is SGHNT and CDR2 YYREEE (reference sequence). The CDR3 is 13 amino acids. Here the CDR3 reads CASSGPIGDTQYF.